The present entry profiles one TCR beta chain with its context. The antigen is not known. Using immunoSEQ multiplex PCR, the repertoire was profiled, and TCRdb retains in-frame clones only, with some absent. This table has roughly 2,000,000 clones, 90% to 95% appearing once. This sample is part of a study of shared clonotypes between healthy human individuals. The overall study: Samples came from a couple of female and a few male donors aged 18 to 49.

Positively selected for CCR7, the CD45RO-negative cells used as naive CD8 cells excluded terminally differentiated effector memory CD45RA+ cells. General study results and limits: Blood alone was sampled, and tissue repertoires likely differ.

This CDR3 has 13 amino acids. Trimming pared 1 base from V and 6 bases from J, leaving 10 bases between. Germline V CDR1 and CDR2: LNHNV, YYDKDF (reference sequence). The J gene is TRBJ2-7, the V gene TRBV15; unclear D gene. The sample taken for sequencing was naive CD8+ T cells from PBMCs. This receptor was taken from a man aged 18 to 30 in good health. Some clones in this sample may be carry-over from other donors' samples. In nucleotides, the CDR3 is TGTGCCACCAGCAGAGTGGGTCAGGTCGAGCAGTACTTC. Translation gives CATSRVGQVEQYF.